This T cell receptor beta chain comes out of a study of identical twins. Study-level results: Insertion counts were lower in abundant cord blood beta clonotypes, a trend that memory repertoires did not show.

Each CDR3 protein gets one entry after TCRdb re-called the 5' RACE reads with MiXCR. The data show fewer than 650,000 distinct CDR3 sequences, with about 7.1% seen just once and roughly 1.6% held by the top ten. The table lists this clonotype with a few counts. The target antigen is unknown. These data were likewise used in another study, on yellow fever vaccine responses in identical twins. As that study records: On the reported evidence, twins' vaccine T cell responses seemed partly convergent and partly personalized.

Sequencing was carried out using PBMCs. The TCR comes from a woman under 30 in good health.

CDR3 amino acids: CSARDIGYTF. In DNA form, the CDR3 reads TGCAGTGCTAGAGATATAGGTTACACCTTC. V usage is TRBV20-1 and J usage is TRBJ1-2; no firm D call. CDR3 length: 10 amino acids. Looked up from germline, CDR1 is DFQATT and CDR2 is SNEGSKA (reference sequence). The V gene lost 0 bases and the J gene lost 11 bases, with 7 bases spanning the gap.